Listed below are T cell receptor beta chains from one sample, sequenced in a study of shared clonotypes between healthy human individuals. Clones were read by immunoSEQ multiplex PCR, and TCRdb kept only the in-frame ones, dropping some. This sample has more than 2 million clones, with about 95% found just once. Sequencing used naive CD8+ T cells sorted from blood. The receptors were gathered from a man aged 18 to 35 in good health. The CDR3 runs from the conserved cysteine through the conserved F or W. The D gene is left open where the match is weak. The size field is filled for only some rows; it gives once, few, many or a size class.

TRBV7-9,TRBD1,TRBJ2-7,.,TGTGCCAGCAGCACCCGGGACAGGGCCTACGAGCAGTACTTC,CASSTRDRAYEQYF
TRBV5-8,.,TRBJ1-1,.,TGTGCCAGCAGCTTGGTGAACACTGAAGCTTTCTTT,CASSLVNTEAFF
TRBV29-1,TRBD1,TRBJ2-7,.,TGCAGCGTGGAACGGGACAGCGAAGAGCAGTACTTC,CSVERDSEEQYF
TRBV30,TRBD1,TRBJ1-1,.,TGTGCCTGGGCCTTAGGGACAGGGATCTTCACTGAAGCTTTCTTT,CAWALGTGIFTEAFF
TRBV4-1,.,TRBJ2-3,.,TGCGCCAGCAGCCTTACGGATGGCACAGATACGCAGTATTTT,CASSLTDGTDTQYF
TRBV9,.,TRBJ1-2,.,TGTGCCAGCAGCTACACAGAATCTAACTATGGCTACACCTTC,CASSYTESNYGYTF
TRBV5-1,.,TRBJ1-1,.,TGCGCCAGCAGCTTGATAATGAACACTGAAGCTTTCTTT,CASSLIMNTEAFF
TRBV11-2,.,TRBJ2-3,.,TGTGCCAGCAGCGCCATTTTGGGGTGGGATACGCAGTATTTT,CASSAILGWDTQYF
TRBV7-9,.,TRBJ2-7,.,TGTGCCAGCAGCTTAGTCGCAGATACCTACGAGCAGTACTTC,CASSLVADTYEQYF
TRBV7-9,TRBD2,TRBJ2-7,.,TGTGCCAGCAGCTTAGGAGCTAGCGGGGGGGATTACTTC,CASSLGASGGDYF
TRBV6-6,.,TRBJ2-1,.,TGTGCCAGCAGTTACTCAGGGTCAGTCTACAATGAGCAGTTCTTC,CASSYSGSVYNEQFF
TRBV7-9,.,TRBJ1-1,.,TGTGCCAGCAGCTTAGTCGAGGGAATGAACACTGAAGTTTTCTTT,CASSLVEGMNTEVFF
TRBV13,TRBD2,TRBJ2-7,.,TGTGCCAGCAGCTTAGAAAGCGGGAGCTCCTACGAGCAGTACTTC,CASSLESGSSYEQYF
TRBV5-1,.,TRBJ1-6,few,TGCGCCAGCAGCCCGGGGGGAGCCGGTAATTCACCCCTCCACTTT,CASSPGGAGNSPLHF
TRBV27,.,TRBJ2-1,.,TGTGCCAGCAGTCTCCTGGGGGATGAGCAGTTCTTC,CASSLLGDEQFF
TRBV30,.,TRBJ1-2,.,TGTGCCTGGAGTACCCTGGTGGGGAGCTTGGGCGGCTACACCTTC,CAWSTLVGSLGGYTF
TRBV11-2,.,TRBJ1-6,few,TGTGCCAGCAGCCGTTACTGGACAGCTAATTCACCCCTCCACTTT,CASSRYWTANSPLHF
TRBV11-2,.,TRBJ2-7,.,TGTGCCAGCAGCTTAGGTGTCCCCACCTACGAGCAGTACTTC,CASSLGVPTYEQYF
TRBV7-9,TRBD1,TRBJ2-7,.,TGTGCCAGCAGCCCGCAGGACAGGATCCACTACGAGCAGTACTTC,CASSPQDRIHYEQYF
TRBV27,TRBD2,TRBJ2-1,.,TGTGCCAGCAGTTTATGGACTAGCGGAGACAATGAGCAGTTCTTC,CASSLWTSGDNEQFF
TRBV6-1,.,TRBJ2-7,.,TGTGCCAGCTACGGGGTTGGCGAGCAGTACTTC,CASYGVGEQYF
TRBV7-9,.,TRBJ2-5,.,TGTGCCAGCAGCTCGAGCCTAGAGACCCAGTACTTC,CASSSSLETQYF
TRBV6-5,.,TRBJ1-4,.,TGTGCCAGCAGTTTTGCGTGGGCCAGGGGTGAAAAACTGTTTTTT,CASSFAWARGEKLFF
TRBV10-1,.,TRBJ1-3,.,TGCGCCAGCAGACCCGAGGAGGGGCTGAGCTCTGGAAACACCATATATTTT,CASRPEEGLSSGNTIYF
TRBV5-1,.,TRBJ1-2,.,TGCGCCAGCAGCGAGAGGACAGCTATTGATGGCTACACCTTC,CASSERTAIDGYTF
TRBV6-1,.,TRBJ2-7,.,TGTGCCAGCAGTGAAGGAGGGCAACCCTACGAGCAGTACTTC,CASSEGGQPYEQYF
TRBV9,.,TRBJ2-5,.,TGTGCCAGCAGCCCGACAGGTCAAGAGACCCAGTACTTC,CASSPTGQETQYF
TRBV19,TRBD2,TRBJ2-5,.,TGTGCCAGTAGTGATAGCGGGCTGGGGGAGACCCAGTACTTC,CASSDSGLGETQYF
TRBV28,.,TRBJ2-7,.,TGTGCCAGCAGAGAGACAGGCTATCAGCAGTACTTC,CASRETGYQQYF
TRBV29-1,TRBD2,TRBJ2-5,.,TGCAGCGTTATTGGGACTAGCGGATTTCAAGAGACCCAGTACTTC,CSVIGTSGFQETQYF
TRBV5-6,.,TRBJ1-2,.,TGTGCCAGCAGCTTGGAGACAGCCATCAACCGGGGCTACACCTTC,CASSLETAINRGYTF
TRBV30,.,TRBJ2-5,.,TGTGCCTGGAGTTGGGGGCTCGAGACCCAGTACTTC,CAWSWGLETQYF
TRBV5-1,TRBD1,TRBJ1-1,.,TGCGCCAGCAGCTTGGTAGGGGGCGGTGAAGCTTTCTTT,CASSLVGGGEAFF
TRBV27,TRBD1,TRBJ1-2,.,TGTGCCAGCAGGACCATGGACAGGGGTGTCTATGGCTACACCTTC,CASRTMDRGVYGYTF
TRBV25-1,TRBD1,TRBJ1-5,.,TGTGCCACTGGGACAGGGGAAATAAATCAGCCCCAGCATTTT,CATGTGEINQPQHF
TRBV6-6,TRBD1,TRBJ2-7,.,TGTGCCAGCGGCTCTGTCAACAGGGGCTCCTACGAGCAGTACTTC,CASGSVNRGSYEQYF
TRBV7-9,TRBD1,TRBJ2-7,few,TGTGCCAGCAGCTTAGAACAGGGGCCCTACGAGCAGTACTTC,CASSLEQGPYEQYF
TRBV2,.,TRBJ2-1,.,TGTGCCAGCAGGACAGGTACGGCCTACAATGAGCAGTTCTTC,CASRTGTAYNEQFF
TRBV10-3,.,TRBJ2-7,.,TGTGCCATCAGTGAGCCCGAGACAGGATCCTACGAGCAGTACTTC,CAISEPETGSYEQYF
TRBV5-4,.,TRBJ2-2,.,TGTGCCAGCAGCTTTGTTTCCGGGGAGCTGTTTTTT,CASSFVSGELFF
TRBV4-1,.,TRBJ1-2,.,TGCGCCAGCAGCCAAGATCGTACGACTGGCTATGGCTACACCTTC,CASSQDRTTGYGYTF
TRBV5-6,.,TRBJ1-1,.,TGTGCCAGCAGCTTGGTCGGGGATATGAACACTGAAGCTTTCTTT,CASSLVGDMNTEAFF
TRBV6-5,TRBD2,TRBJ2-1,.,TGTGCCAGCACCCCTAGCGGGGGGGCTGGGGATGAGCAGTTCTTC,CASTPSGGAGDEQFF
TRBV7-3,TRBD2,TRBJ2-5,.,TGTGCCAGCAGCTTGACGGGGGGCCAAGAGACCCAGTACTTC,CASSLTGGQETQYF
TRBV10-2,.,TRBJ2-5,once,TGCGCCAGCAGTGAAAGGGGAAGAGGAGAGACCCAGTACTTC,CASSERGRGETQYF
TRBV6-5,.,TRBJ2-7,.,TGTGCCAGCAGTTACTCAGTTGGTCACGTCGCGTACGAGCAGTACTTC,CASSYSVGHVAYEQYF
TRBV9,TRBD2,TRBJ2-4,.,TGTGCCAGCAGCGAGCGGGGGGTCGACATTCAGTACTTC,CASSERGVDIQYF
TRBV9,.,TRBJ1-3,.,TGTGCCAGCAGCCGGGAAGTGGCTGGAAACACCATATATTTT,CASSREVAGNTIYF
TRBV13,TRBD2,TRBJ2-3,.,TGTGCCAGCAGCGAGACGACTAGCGGGAGGAACCCAGATACGCAGTATTTT,CASSETTSGRNPDTQYF
TRBV6-4,TRBD2,TRBJ2-1,.,TGTGCCACCAGTTCGGGACTAGCGGGAGGGCCACGGAACAATGAGCAGTTCTTC,CATSSGLAGGPRNNEQFF
TRBV4-3,.,TRBJ2-7,.,TGCGCCAGCAGCCAAGATCGAGGGCCGGGGTACGAGCAGTACTTC,CASSQDRGPGYEQYF
TRBV7-8,TRBD2,TRBJ2-1,.,TGTGCCAGCAGCATTAGCGGGAGTACCAACAATGAGCAGTTCTTC,CASSISGSTNNEQFF
TRBV4-1,TRBD1,TRBJ2-1,.,TGCGCCAGCAGCCAAGTTAGAGGGGGCTTTATCGATGAGCAGTTCTTC,CASSQVRGGFIDEQFF
TRBV6-4,TRBD2,TRBJ2-3,.,TGTGCCAGCAGTGACTCGGCGGCTAGCGGTACAGATACGCAGTATTTT,CASSDSAASGTDTQYF
TRBV11-2,.,TRBJ1-1,.,TGTGCCAGCAGCGGGGCTCCCCTGCTGGCTACTGAAGCTTTCTTT,CASSGAPLLATEAFF
TRBV7-9,.,TRBJ2-5,.,TGTGCCAGCAGCTCGTCGGGGCAAGAGACCCAGTACTTC,CASSSSGQETQYF
TRBV5-6,.,TRBJ2-1,.,TGTGCCAGCAGCGATAGACCTACTGAGCAGTTCTTC,CASSDRPTEQFF